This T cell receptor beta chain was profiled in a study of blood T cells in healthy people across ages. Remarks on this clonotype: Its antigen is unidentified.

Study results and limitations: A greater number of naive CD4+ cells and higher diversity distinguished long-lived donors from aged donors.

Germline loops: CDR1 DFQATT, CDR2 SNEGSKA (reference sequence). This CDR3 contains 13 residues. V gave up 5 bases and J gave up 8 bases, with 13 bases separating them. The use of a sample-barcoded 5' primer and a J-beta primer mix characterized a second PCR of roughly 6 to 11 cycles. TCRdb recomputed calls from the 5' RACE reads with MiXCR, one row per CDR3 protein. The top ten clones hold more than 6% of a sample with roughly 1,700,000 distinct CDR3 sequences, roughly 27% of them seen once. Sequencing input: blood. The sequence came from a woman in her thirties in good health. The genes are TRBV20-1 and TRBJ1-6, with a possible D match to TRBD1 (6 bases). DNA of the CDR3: TGCAGTGCTGGGAACTACAGGGATTCACCCCTCCACTTT. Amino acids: CSAGNYRDSPLHF.